This TCR beta chain was found in a study of control samples from healthy donors and cancer patients. The table came from immunoSEQ multiplex PCR; TCRdb's copy has only in-frame clones and leaves some out. In the table there are tens of thousands of clones, under 90% of which are singletons. The germline V gene encodes CDR1 MGHRA and CDR2 YSYEKL. The CDR3 sequence is 16 residues long. V was cut by 2 bases and J by 4 bases, with 16 bases left in between. The rearrangement uses TRBV4-1 and TRBJ2-3, with D maybe TRBD1 (8 bases). The clonotype was recovered from a man aged 50 to 60 in good health. Sequencing used blood. The CDR3 DNA is TGCGCCAGCAGCCAAAGACCCACAGGGGGGGCAGATACGCAGTATTTT. Translation gives CASSQRPTGGADTQYF.